These 31 T cell receptor beta chains originate from one sample sequenced in a study of cytomegalovirus exposure and HLA in healthy donors. Produced via immunoSEQ multiplex PCR; TCRdb's table is partial and in-frame only. Of about 190,000 clones in the sample, roughly 88% were seen once. Sequencing was performed on PBMCs. The receptor source for this set is a woman under 30 in good health and CMV-seronegative.

The gene calls are TRBV2 and TRBJ2-1, with TRBD2 as a possible D gene (5 bases). The length of the CDR3 is 13 residues. Germline-derived CDR1 and CDR2 are SNHLY and FYNNEI. Trimming stripped 7 bases from V and 4 bases from J, with 11 bases between. CDR3 region: CASTQRMYNEQFF. Written as DNA, the CDR3 is TGTGCCAGCACCCAGCGGATGTACAATGAGCAGTTCTTC. Full variable domain (missing parts from reference TRBV2 and TRBJ2-1): EPEVTQTPSHQVTQMGQEVILRCVPISNHLYFYWYRQILGQKVEFLVSFYNNEISEKSEIFDDQFSVERPDGSNFTLKIRSTKLEDSAMYFCASTQRMYNEQFFGPGTRLTVL.

This chain uses TRBV2 with TRBJ2-7; TRBD1 matches 9 bases. Germline V CDR1 and CDR2: SNHLY, FYNNEI. The CDR3 length is 15 residues. With 3 bases clipped from V and 5 bases from J, the junction kept 8 bases outside the gene matches. Here the CDR3 reads CASSDYRGRRDEQYF. For the CDR3, the DNA is TGTGCCAGCAGTGACTACAGGGGGCGACGAGACGAGCAGTACTTC.

This chain joins TRBV19 and TRBJ1-5, with a tentative D call TRBD1 (6 bases). V was cut by 6 bases and J by 0 bases, with 24 bases left in between. CDR3 size: 19 residues. CDR1 and CDR2 (germline): LNHDA, SQIVND (reference sequence). The CDR3 region is CASSPPGKTGLYSNQPQHF. CDR3 nucleotide sequence: TGTGCCAGTAGCCCCCCCGGGAAGACAGGACTGTATAGCAATCAGCCCCAGCATTTT.

This chain connects TRBV15 to TRBJ2-5; no firm D call. V was cut by 1 base and J by 4 bases, with 7 bases left in between. Germline V gives CDR1 LNHNV, CDR2 YYDKDF (reference sequence). The CDR3 length is 13 residues. CDR3 nucleotide sequence: TGTGCCACCAGCAGAGCCTACGTAGAGACCCAGTACTTC. Translated, it gives CATSRAYVETQYF.

This rearrangement joins TRBV30 to TRBJ2-7, with D maybe TRBD1 (8 bases). Germline lookup yields CDR1 GTSNPN and CDR2 SVGIG (reference sequence). V was trimmed by 1 base and J by 7 bases, leaving 14 bases between them. This CDR3 contains 13 residues. The CDR3 nucleotides read TGTGCCTGGAGTGGGTACAGGGGGGGTGAGCAGTACTTC. Translation: CAWSGYRGGEQYF.

The chain links TRBV19 to TRBJ2-7; TRBD1 agrees at 8 bases. V lost 8 bases, J lost 3 bases, and 9 bases stayed unmatched. This CDR3 comprises 14 residues. From germline, CDR1 is LNHDA and CDR2 SQIVND (reference sequence). The CDR3 sequence: CASSETGVSYEQYF. The DNA of the CDR3 is TGTGCCAGTTCAGAGACAGGGGTAAGCTACGAGCAGTACTTC. Filled out from reference TRBV19 and TRBJ2-7, the complete variable domain reads DGGITQSPKYLFRKEGQNVTLSCEQNLNHDAMYWYRQDPGQGLRLIYYSQIVNDFQKGDIAEGYSVSREKKESFPLTVTSAQKNPTAFYLCASSETGVSYEQYFGPGTRLTVT.

The genes are TRBV6-1 and TRBJ2-5, with 7 bases identical to TRBD1. CDR3 length: 13 residues. The trim removed 7 bases at V and 3 bases at J, leaving 5 bases unmatched. The germline CDR1 and CDR2 sequences are MNHNS and SASEGT. The CDR3 DNA reads as TGTGCCAGCACACGGGACAGCGAAGAGACCCAGTACTTC. Translation gives CASTRDSEETQYF.

This clone came up once. Additional DNA sequences in this sample encode the identical CDR3. This chain connects TRBV30 to TRBJ2-3; possible D gene TRBD2, 6 bases. Germline values: CDR1 GTSNPN, CDR2 SVGIG (reference sequence). The CDR3 totals 14 residues. Deletions cut 0 bases from V and 1 base from J, with 8 bases between. DNA for the CDR3: TGTGCCTGGAGTGTTGGCGGGGGCACAGATACGCAGTATTTT. Its protein product is CAWSVGGGTDTQYF.

The J gene is TRBJ1-4, the V gene TRBV5-1; 7 nucleotides match TRBD1. The CDR3 has 15 amino acids. J gave up 7 bases and V 1 base, and 7 bases lay outside the gene matches. Per germline, CDR1 SGHRS and CDR2 YFSETQ. The CDR3 loop is CASSLSGQGGEKLFF. In DNA, the CDR3 is TGCGCCAGCAGCTTGTCTGGTCAGGGGGGTGAAAAACTGTTTTTT.

V gene TRBV28 combines with J gene TRBJ1-2; perhaps TRBD1 as D (6 bases). The CDR3 spans 13 residues. CDR1 and CDR2 from the germline V gene are MDHEN and SYDVKM. Trimming left V 4 bases short and J 8 bases short, with 14 bases between. The CDR3 loop reads CASSSPGHEGYTF. In nucleotides, the CDR3 is TGTGCCAGCAGTTCCCCGGGACATGAGGGCTACACCTTC.

The chain joins TRBV29-1 to TRBJ2-1; 8 bases agree with TRBD2. The CDR3 has 15 residues. J gave up 0 bases and V 6 bases, and 7 bases lay outside the gene matches. Germline V gene lookup returns CDR1 SQVTM and CDR2 ANQGSEA. The DNA of the CDR3 is TGCAGCGTCTTATTAGCGGGACGCTCCTACAATGAGCAGTTCTTC. Translating it yields CSVLLAGRSYNEQFF.

Details on this clone: Other DNA sequences from this sample encode an identical CDR3 as well. The chain uses TRBV11-2 and TRBJ2-1; TRBD1 matches at 11 bases. The CDR3 has 15 residues. V dropped 5 bases and J dropped 5; count of bases not matched to a gene: 5. Per the germline V gene, CDR1 is SGHAT and CDR2 is FQNNGV. The CDR3 coding sequence is TGTGCCAGCAGCCTAGGACAGGGGGCCAACAATGAGCAGTTCTTC. Translated: CASSLGQGANNEQFF.

The chain is built from TRBV13 and TRBJ1-5, with 9 bases that match TRBD1. The CDR3 is 15 amino acids. Germline V gene sequence: CDR1 PRHDT, CDR2 FYEKMQ (reference sequence). V was pared by 4 bases and J by 5 bases, with 6 bases of the junction left unmatched. Here the CDR3 reads CASSSGTGPHQPQHF. CDR3 DNA sequence: TGTGCCAGCAGCTCCGGGACAGGGCCTCATCAGCCCCAGCATTTT.

This sequence joins TRBV13 and TRBJ1-1, with a weak D call TRBD1 (5 bases). The CDR3 has 14 amino acids. From germline, CDR1 is PRHDT and CDR2 FYEKMQ (reference sequence). V gave up 5 bases and J gave up 0 bases, with 10 bases separating them. This CDR3 is CASSRVTVNTEAFF. CDR3 coding DNA: TGTGCCAGCAGCCGAGTGACAGTGAACACTGAAGCTTTCTTT.

The chain combines TRBV2 with TRBJ1-4; D may be TRBD1 (6 bases). CDR1 is SNHLY, CDR2 FYNNEI, per germline. The V end lost 7 bases, the J end lost 4 bases, and 16 bases lay between the germline ends. The CDR3 sequence is 15 residues long. DNA of the CDR3: TGTGCCAGCATCCGGGGGGGCCAGCTTAATGAAAAACTGTTTTTT. It specifies CASIRGGQLNEKLFF.

As to this clone: The sample contains more than one DNA sequence encoding this CDR3. This sequence joins TRBV5-1 and TRBJ2-3, with D unresolved. The CDR3 contains 13 residues. Looked up from germline, CDR1 is SGHRS and CDR2 is YFSETQ. Trimming took 3 bases from V and 0 from J, leaving 5 bases between them. The CDR3 DNA is TGCGCCAGCAGCTCTTTAAGCACAGATACGCAGTATTTT. It is translated as CASSSLSTDTQYF.

A single count supports this clone. This chain uses TRBV5-5 with TRBJ2-1, with a possible D match to TRBD2 (5 bases). Trimming cost V 4 bases and J 1 base, with 15 bases left between them. Germline V CDR1 and CDR2: SGHKS, YYEKEE (reference sequence). The CDR3 loop spans 16 amino acids. CDR3 nucleotide sequence: TGTGCCAGCAGCCTCTTGGCGGGTGATTCCTACAATGAGCAGTTCTTC. Protein product: CASSLLAGDSYNEQFF.

This clone occurred once. J is TRBJ2-1 and V is TRBV11-2; maybe TRBD1 (5 bases). Germline lookup yields CDR1 SGHAT and CDR2 FQNNGV. Trimming removed 1 base at V and 12 bases at J, with 19 bases between. The CDR3 loop spans 15 amino acids. For the CDR3, the DNA is TGTGCCAGCAGCTTAGGGGGCTCAATATCTAAGGGGCAGTTCTTC. Protein: CASSLGGSISKGQFF.

The V and J genes are TRBV29-1 and TRBJ2-1, with 7 nucleotides matching TRBD2. This CDR3 is built from 10 residues. Per germline, CDR1 SQVTM and CDR2 ANQGSEA. V dropped 4 bases and J dropped 11; count of bases not matched to a gene: 2. The CDR3 DNA is TGCAGCGTTGCCGGGACTAAGCAGTTCTTC. It specifies CSVAGTKQFF.

This clone has only one observation. The genes are TRBV18 and TRBJ2-7, with D possibly matching TRBD2 (5 bases). This CDR3 contains 14 residues. Trimming pared 10 bases from V and 1 base from J, leaving 17 bases between. Germline V CDR1 and CDR2: KGHSH, LQKENI. Here the CDR3 reads CATRPSGNSYEQYF. CDR3 sequence (DNA): TGTGCCACCCGTCCTTCCGGGAATTCCTACGAGCAGTACTTC.

This clone was detected once. The rearrangement links TRBV18 to TRBJ1-1, with D perhaps TRBD1 (6 bases). V lost 5 bases and J 1 base, leaving 8 bases between the germline ends. Germline assignment: CDR1 KGHSH and CDR2 LQKENI. There are 13 residues in the CDR3. The CDR3 bases are TGTGCCAGCTCAATGACAGGGAACACTGAAGCTTTCTTT. Its translation: CASSMTGNTEAFF.

This clone has just one count. J is TRBJ2-7 and V is TRBV10-3; 8 nucleotides align to TRBD1. The germline CDR1 and CDR2 sequences are ENHRY and SYGVKD. Losses at the gene ends were 6 bases for V and 3 bases for J; bases not matched to a gene: 10. The CDR3 runs to 15 residues. CDR3 protein: CAIRSGQGWNYEQYF. The CDR3 nucleotides read TGTGCCATCAGGTCCGGACAGGGCTGGAACTACGAGCAGTACTTC.

The chain employs TRBV30 and TRBJ2-1, with TRBD1 matching 8 bases. Germline trimming cut 3 bases from V and 10 bases from J; bases unmatched to any gene: 5. The germline gives CDR1 GTSNPN, CDR2 SVGIG (reference sequence). CDR3 length: 12 residues. CDR3 residues: CAWSIQGVEQFF. The CDR3, as DNA: TGTGCCTGGAGCATACAGGGGGTGGAGCAGTTCTTC. The full variable domain, in which reference TRBV30 and TRBJ2-1 provide the parts outside the CDR3, is SQTIHQWPATLVQPVGSPLSLECTVEGTSNPNLYWYRQAAGRGLQLLFYSVGIGQISSEVPQNLSASRPQDRQFILSSKKLLLSDSGFYLCAWSIQGVEQFFGPGTRLTVL.

V usage is TRBV5-1 and J usage is TRBJ1-2; D unresolved. V dropped 4 bases and J dropped 5 bases, with 18 bases sitting between them. Germline V lookup: CDR1 SGHRS, CDR2 YFSETQ. This CDR3 region has 15 residues. CDR3 sequence (DNA): TGCGCCAGCAGCCAGGTCCGCGGGCCCGATTATGGCTACACCTTC. It yields the protein CASSQVRGPDYGYTF.

This rearrangement joins TRBV4-1 to TRBJ2-1; weak D call: TRBD2 (5 bases). Germline values: CDR1 MGHRA, CDR2 YSYEKL. With 0 bases removed from V and 9 bases from J, the gap between germline ends came to 12 bases. The CDR3 is 14 residues long. The CDR3 DNA is TGCGCCAGCAGCCAAGAGGGAGCTCGAAGTGAGCAGTTCTTC. Translated, it gives CASSQEGARSEQFF.

This chain uses TRBV28 with TRBJ2-7; 8 nucleotides line up with TRBD1. The V gene's germline CDR1 is MDHEN and CDR2 SYDVKM. With 8 bases clipped from V and 8 bases from J, the junction kept 17 bases outside the gene matches. The length of the CDR3 is 15 residues. The CDR3 loop is CASLSQGALPGQQYF. The DNA of the CDR3 is TGTGCCAGCTTATCCCAGGGGGCCCTTCCAGGTCAGCAGTACTTC. The whole variable domain, filled in from reference TRBV28 and TRBJ2-7, reads DVKVTQSSRYLVKRTGEKVFLECVQDMDHENMFWYRQDPGLGLRLIYFSYDVKMKEKGDIPEGYSVSREKKERFSLILESASTNQTSMYLCASLSQGALPGQQYFGPGTRLTVT.

This chain connects TRBV19 to TRBJ2-5; D not resolved. The CDR3 is 14 amino acids. V shed 5 bases and J shed 7 bases, with 17 bases lying between them. From germline, CDR1 is LNHDA and CDR2 SQIVND (reference sequence). The CDR3 nucleotides read TGTGCCAGTAGTCATCCCTACTTCCATGGGACCCAGTACTTC. Protein sequence: CASSHPYFHGTQYF.

CDR3: CASSMGQGLYGYTF. Written as DNA, the CDR3 is TGTGCCAGCAGCATGGGACAGGGGCTATATGGCTACACCTTC. The chain has TRBV5-6 and TRBJ1-2; 10 bases line up with TRBD1. The ends lost 4 bases at V and 5 bases at J; junction bases unmatched: 5. Germline loops: CDR1 SGHDT, CDR2 YYEEEE. The CDR3 sequence is 14 residues long.

The genes are TRBV19 and TRBJ1-2; D is unresolved. The CDR3 loop spans 16 amino acids. Between the trimmed V and J ends, which lost 3 bases and 0 bases, there was a span of 14 bases. Per germline, CDR1 LNHDA and CDR2 SQIVND (reference sequence). CDR3 nucleotide sequence: TGTGCCAGTAGTATTGGAGGTCCCCGTACTAACTATGGCTACACCTTC. This codes for CASSIGGPRTNYGYTF.

The chain couples TRBV7-9 to TRBJ1-1, with D perhaps matching TRBD1 (5 bases). CDR1 is SEHNR, CDR2 FQNEAQ, per germline (reference sequence). The CDR3 is 18 residues long. V was shortened by 5 bases and J by 1 base, with 23 bases between the two germline ends. Here the CDR3 reads CASSLGSLSFGGNTEAFF. The CDR3 region has the DNA TGTGCCAGCAGCCTAGGAAGTTTGTCTTTCGGGGGGAACACTGAAGCTTTCTTT.

V usage is TRBV11-2 and J usage is TRBJ1-4, with TRBD1 identical over 7 bases. CDR1 SGHAT and CDR2 FQNNGV come from the germline V gene. The CDR3 loop spans 15 amino acids. Germline trimming cut 6 bases from V and 4 bases from J; bases unmatched to any gene: 8. CDR3 protein: CASRDRVSGNEKLFF. As DNA, the CDR3 is TGTGCCAGCAGAGACAGGGTTTCGGGTAATGAAAAACTGTTTTTT.